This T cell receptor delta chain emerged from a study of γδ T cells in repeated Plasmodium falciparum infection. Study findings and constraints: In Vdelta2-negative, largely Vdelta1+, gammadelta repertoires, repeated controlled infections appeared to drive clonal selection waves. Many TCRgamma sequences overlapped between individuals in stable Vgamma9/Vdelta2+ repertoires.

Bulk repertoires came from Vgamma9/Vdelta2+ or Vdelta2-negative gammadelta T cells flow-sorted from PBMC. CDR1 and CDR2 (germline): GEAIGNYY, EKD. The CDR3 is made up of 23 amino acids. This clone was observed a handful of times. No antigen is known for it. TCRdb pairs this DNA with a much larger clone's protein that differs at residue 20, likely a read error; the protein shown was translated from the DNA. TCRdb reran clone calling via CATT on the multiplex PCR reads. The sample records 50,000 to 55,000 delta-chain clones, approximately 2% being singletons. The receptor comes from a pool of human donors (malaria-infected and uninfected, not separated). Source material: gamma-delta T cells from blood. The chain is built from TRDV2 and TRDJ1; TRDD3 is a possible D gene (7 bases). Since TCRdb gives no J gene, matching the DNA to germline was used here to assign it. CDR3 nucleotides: TGTGCCTGTGACACCATTGACTCTTCCTGGAAGACTGGGGATGTTACGGCGACCGATGAACTCATCTTT. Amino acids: CACDTIDSSWKTGDVTATDELIF.